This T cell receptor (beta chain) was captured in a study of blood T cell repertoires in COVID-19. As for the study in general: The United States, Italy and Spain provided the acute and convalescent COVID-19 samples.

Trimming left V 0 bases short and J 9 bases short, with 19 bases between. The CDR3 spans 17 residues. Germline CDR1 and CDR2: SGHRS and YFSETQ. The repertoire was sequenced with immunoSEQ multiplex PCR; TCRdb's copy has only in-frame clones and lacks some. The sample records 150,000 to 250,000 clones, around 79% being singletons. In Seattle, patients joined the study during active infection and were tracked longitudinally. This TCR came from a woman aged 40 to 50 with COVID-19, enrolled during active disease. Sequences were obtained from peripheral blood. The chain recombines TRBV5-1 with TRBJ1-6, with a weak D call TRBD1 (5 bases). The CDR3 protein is CASSLEGQGRGSSPLHF. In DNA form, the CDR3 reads TGCGCCAGCAGCTTGGAAGGTCAGGGAAGAGGTAGTTCACCCCTCCACTTT.